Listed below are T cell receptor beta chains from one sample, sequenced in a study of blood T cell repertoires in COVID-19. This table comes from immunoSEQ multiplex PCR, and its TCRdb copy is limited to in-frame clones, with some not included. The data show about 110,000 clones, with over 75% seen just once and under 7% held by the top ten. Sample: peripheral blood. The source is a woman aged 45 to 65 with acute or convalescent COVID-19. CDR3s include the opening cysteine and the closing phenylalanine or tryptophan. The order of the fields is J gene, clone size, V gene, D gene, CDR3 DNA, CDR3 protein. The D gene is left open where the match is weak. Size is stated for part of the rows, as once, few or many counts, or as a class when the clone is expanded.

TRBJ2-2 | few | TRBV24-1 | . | TGTGCCACCAGGGTGACAGACACCGGGGAGCTGTTTTTT | CATRVTDTGELFF
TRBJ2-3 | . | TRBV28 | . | TGTGCCAGCAGTACGCAGGGCCCCACAGATACGCAGTATTTT | CASSTQGPTDTQYF
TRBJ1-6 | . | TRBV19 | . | TGTGCCAGTAGGCGGACAGCCTCAAATTCACCCCTCCACTTT | CASRRTASNSPLHF
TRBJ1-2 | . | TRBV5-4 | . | TGTGCCAGCAGCTTGGGGGGCCGCTATGGCTACACCTTC | CASSLGGRYGYTF
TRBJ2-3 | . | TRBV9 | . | TGTGCCAGCAGCCGCGATAACCTGATGAGCATAGATACGCAGTATTTT | CASSRDNLMSIDTQYF
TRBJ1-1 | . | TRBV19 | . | TGTGCCAGTAGTAACAGGGCGAACACTGAAGCTTTCTTT | CASSNRANTEAFF
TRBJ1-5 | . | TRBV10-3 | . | TGTGCCATCTCCCGCGGACTAAATCAGCCCCAGCATTTT | CAISRGLNQPQHF
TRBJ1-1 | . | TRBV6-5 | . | TGTGCCAGCGTTCGGGGAAATGAAGCTTTCTTT | CASVRGNEAFF
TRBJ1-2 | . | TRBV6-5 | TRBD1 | TGTGCCAGCAGTCCACGGGACAGGGGTCGTGGCTACACCTTC | CASSPRDRGRGYTF
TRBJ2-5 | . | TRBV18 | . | TGTGCCAGCTCACTAGGACAAAAAAGCCTCCAAGAGACCCAGTACTTC | CASSLGQKSLQETQYF
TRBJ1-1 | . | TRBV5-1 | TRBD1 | TGCGCCAGCAGCTCCGGGACAGCCAGAGGTACTGAAGCTTTCTTT | CASSSGTARGTEAFF
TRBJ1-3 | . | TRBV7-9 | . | TGTGCCAGCAGCTCCGCAGGCAACACCATATATTTT | CASSSAGNTIYF
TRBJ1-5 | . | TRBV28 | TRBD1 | TGTGCCAGCACCCCAGGGGGCAAGCTCCAGCCCCAGCATTTT | CASTPGGKLQPQHF
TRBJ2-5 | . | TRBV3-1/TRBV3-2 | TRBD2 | TGTGCCAGCAGCTCCCTGGGGGGGGAGACCCAGTACTTC | CASSSLGGETQYF
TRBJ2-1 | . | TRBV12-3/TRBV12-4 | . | TGTGCCAGCAGTACCGGGACTGTGAGGGGGCAGTTCTTC | CASSTGTVRGQFF
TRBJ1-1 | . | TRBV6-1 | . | TGTGCCAGCAGTGATAATCCGAACACTGAAGCTTTCTTT | CASSDNPNTEAFF
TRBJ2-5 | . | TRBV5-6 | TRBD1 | TGTGCCAGTGCCGAAGGGGGCCGCGAGACCCAGTACTTC | CASAEGGRETQYF
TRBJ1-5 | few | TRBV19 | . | TGTGCCACCAAATCTTTACAGGGAAAGTCGAGCAATCAGCCCCAGCATTTT | CATKSLQGKSSNQPQHF
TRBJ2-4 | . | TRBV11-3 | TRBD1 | TGTGCCAGCAGCTTAACGACAGGGGACGGACTAGCCAAAAACATTCAGTACTTC | CASSLTTGDGLAKNIQYF
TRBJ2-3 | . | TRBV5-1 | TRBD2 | TGCGCCAGCAGCTCTCAACTAGCGGAGAGCACAGATACGCAGTATTTT | CASSSQLAESTDTQYF
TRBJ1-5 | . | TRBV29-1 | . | TGCAGCGTTGCTGCAGGGGTGAATCAGCCCCAGCATTTT | CSVAAGVNQPQHF
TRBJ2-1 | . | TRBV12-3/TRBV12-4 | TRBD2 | TGTGCCAGCAGTTTAGCGGGGGGGGTCCAGTTCTTC | CASSLAGGVQFF
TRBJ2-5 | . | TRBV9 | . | TGTGCCAGCAGCCCCCGAGCGCACCAAGAGACCCAGTACTTC | CASSPRAHQETQYF
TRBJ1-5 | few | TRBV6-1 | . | TGTGCCAGCAGTGATCCCGGGAGGCCGAGCAATCAGCCCCAGCATTTT | CASSDPGRPSNQPQHF
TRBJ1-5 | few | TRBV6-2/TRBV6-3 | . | TGTGCCAGCAGTTACGGGGCTATACAGCCCCAGCATTTT | CASSYGAIQPQHF
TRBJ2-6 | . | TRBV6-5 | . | TGTGCCAGCGGGGAGTCTGGGGCCAACGTCCTGACTTTC | CASGESGANVLTF
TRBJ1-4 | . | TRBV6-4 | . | TGTGCCAGCAGTGACCCCCCAGGGGTGAATGAAAAACTGTTTTTT | CASSDPPGVNEKLFF
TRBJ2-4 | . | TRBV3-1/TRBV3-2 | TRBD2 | TGTGCCAGCAGACCGCGGGAGGGGGCGGGAGGAGCCAAAAACATTCAGTACTTC | CASRPREGAGGAKNIQYF
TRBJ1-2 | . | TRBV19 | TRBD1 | TGTGCCAGTAGTATATCGCGACAGGGCGGCTACACCTTC | CASSISRQGGYTF
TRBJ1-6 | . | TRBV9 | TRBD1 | TGTGCCAGCAGCCCCCACAGGGGGGACAATTCACCCCTCCACTTT | CASSPHRGDNSPLHF
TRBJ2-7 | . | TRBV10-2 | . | TGCGCCAGCAACCCCGAGTCCTGGGGCCAGCAGTACTTC | CASNPESWGQQYF
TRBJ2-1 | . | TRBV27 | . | TGTGCCAGCAGTTTATTTATGGGGGCAGGTTACAATGAGCAGTTCTTC | CASSLFMGAGYNEQFF
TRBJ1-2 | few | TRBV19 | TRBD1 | TGTGCCAGTAGTATGGGGACAGGTACTTACTTC | CASSMGTGTYF
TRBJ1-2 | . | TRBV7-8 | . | TGTGCCAGCAGCTTAGGAGTTACTTCTAACTATGGCTACACCTTC | CASSLGVTSNYGYTF